This is a list of T cell receptor beta chains from one sample in a study of control samples from healthy donors and cancer patients. Using immunoSEQ multiplex PCR, the repertoire was profiled, and TCRdb retains in-frame clones only, with some absent. The sample includes roughly 93,000 clones, approximately 91% seen only once; the top ten take about 10%. The source material was PBMCs. These receptors were obtained from a woman between 50 and 59 years old with colorectal cancer. CDR3s leave out the opening cysteine and the closing phenylalanine or tryptophan. A D gene is named only where the DNA matches it firmly.

j_call d_call cdr3_length v_call cdr3_aa
TRBJ1-3 NA 9 TRBV6-5 RYASGNTIY
TRBJ2-6 NA 13 TRBV2 ASSLTGSGANVLT
TRBJ2-6 NA 14 TRBV19 ASSIPLNSGANVLT
TRBJ1-2 TRBD1 13 TRBV5-1 ASSRDSQGHYGYT
TRBJ1-2 NA 12 TRBV5-1 ASSLGQPNYGYT
TRBJ2-1 TRBD2 16 TRBV11-3 ASSLDAPRGGGSHEQF
TRBJ1-1 NA 13 TRBV10-3 AISESKTVNTEAF
TRBJ1-6 NA 12 TRBV5-8 ASSNRVGNSPLH
TRBJ2-3 NA 11 TRBV28 ASSLSAVDTQY
TRBJ2-2 NA 12 TRBV15 ATSRNRNTGELF